The rows below give T cell receptor beta chains drawn from one sample of a study of T-cell reconstitution after alpha-beta-depleted transplantation in children. TCRdb re-called the PCR reads through MiXCR, storing one row per CDR3 protein. The data hold about 210,000 distinct CDR3 sequences, with 17% observed a single time. Sequences were derived from PBMCs, mostly from graft donor cells, sampled 360 days after TCRalphabeta/CD19-depleted stem cell transplant. The receptors come from a male patient under 10 years old who had a stem cell transplant for acute lymphoblastic leukemia, so the T cells may come from the graft donor. Both conserved end residues are part of each CDR3. D genes are given only for firm matches. Only some rows state a clone size, as once, few, many or a class for expanded clones.

cdr3_nt,cdr3_aa,v_call,clone_size,j_call,d_call
TGTGCCAGCAGCCAAAAGAACACCGGGGAGCTGTTTTTT,CASSQKNTGELFF,TRBV14,.,TRBJ2-2,.
TGCGCCAGCAGACCCGCAGGGCCGAACACCGGGGAGCTGTTTTTT,CASRPAGPNTGELFF,TRBV5-1,few,TRBJ2-2,.
TGTGCCAGCAGCTTAGCACCTACACGGAGTTCCCAAGAGACCCAGTACTTC,CASSLAPTRSSQETQYF,TRBV7-6,.,TRBJ2-5,.
TGTGCCAGCAGCCAAAACCGACAGGGAGGCACTGAAGCTTTCTTT,CASSQNRQGGTEAFF,TRBV3-1,.,TRBJ1-1,TRBD1
TGTGCCAGCAGTTACAAGAATAGCAATCAGCCCCAGCATTTT,CASSYKNSNQPQHF,TRBV6-2/TRBV6-3,.,TRBJ1-5,.
TGCAGTGCTCGCCACAGGGCGTCCTACGAGCAGTACTTC,CSARHRASYEQYF,TRBV20-1,.,TRBJ2-7,.
TGCAGCGTTCAGGGTTCTGACTACGAGCAGTACTTC,CSVQGSDYEQYF,TRBV29-1,.,TRBJ2-7,.
TGTGCCAGCAGTTCGGGCCCGGGCTACGAGCAGTACTTC,CASSSGPGYEQYF,TRBV12-3/TRBV12-4,few,TRBJ2-7,.
TGTGCCACCAGTGGGGGGAAAAAACTGTTTTTT,CATSGGKKLFF,TRBV24-1,.,TRBJ1-4,.
TGTGCCAGCAGTTTTACCGGGACAGGGTCGAACACTGAAGCTTTCTTT,CASSFTGTGSNTEAFF,TRBV11-2,.,TRBJ1-1,TRBD1
TGTGCCAGCAGCCAAGATCTGGGGGCGGGGTACGAGCAGTACTTC,CASSQDLGAGYEQYF,TRBV4-2,few,TRBJ2-7,.
TGTGCCAGCAGCCCAGCACCGGGACGGGAAGAAGCTTTCTTT,CASSPAPGREEAFF,TRBV28,few,TRBJ1-1,.
TGTGCCAGCAACCTAGCGGGGATGACAGATACGCAGTATTTT,CASNLAGMTDTQYF,TRBV28,.,TRBJ2-3,TRBD2
TGCGCCAGCAGCTTGCCCGGGTATGGCTACACCTTC,CASSLPGYGYTF,TRBV5-1,.,TRBJ1-2,.
TGTGCCAGCAGTTACCCCCAAGAATTTCGCAATGAGCAGTTCTTC,CASSYPQEFRNEQFF,TRBV6-2/TRBV6-3,few,TRBJ2-1,.
TGTGCCAGCAGCCCGGAGGGGCGCGGGGAGCTGTTTTTT,CASSPEGRGELFF,TRBV7-9,.,TRBJ2-2,.
TGTGCCTGGAGTGCCTCGGGTGAGCAGTTCTTC,CAWSASGEQFF,TRBV30,many,TRBJ2-1,.
TGTGCCAGCAGTTACTGGGGGCCAGACACCGGGGAGCTGTTTTTT,CASSYWGPDTGELFF,TRBV6-5,few,TRBJ2-2,.
TGCGCCAGCAGCCAATTACGGGGGAACGAGCAGTACTTC,CASSQLRGNEQYF,TRBV4-3,few,TRBJ2-7,.
TGCAGTGCTAGGTGGTTTGGGGGGGGGCGTTCCTACAATGAGCAGTTCTTC,CSARWFGGGRSYNEQFF,TRBV20-1,.,TRBJ2-1,.
TGTGCCAGCAGCTCCGGGACTGGCCTCTCTGGAAACACCATATATTTT,CASSSGTGLSGNTIYF,TRBV7-6,.,TRBJ1-3,.
TGCAGTGCGAGCGCATCCGGGGGACCCTACGAGCAGTACTTC,CSASASGGPYEQYF,TRBV20-1,.,TRBJ2-7,.
TGTGCCAGCAGTGAACACAACCCGAACACCGGGGAGCTGTTTTTT,CASSEHNPNTGELFF,TRBV6-1,.,TRBJ2-2,.
TGTGCCTGGACGGCGAGCTCTGGAAACACCATATATTTT,CAWTASSGNTIYF,TRBV30,.,TRBJ1-3,.
TGTGCCAGCAGAGCACAGGGGGCTGCGTGGGGCTACACCTTC,CASRAQGAAWGYTF,TRBV2,few,TRBJ1-2,TRBD1
TGTGCCAGCACCAGAGGGGTAGGGGAGCAGTTCTTC,CASTRGVGEQFF,TRBV27,few,TRBJ2-1,.
TGCGCCAGCAGCCAAGTAGACGGGGGGCGGGCTGAAGCTTTCTTT,CASSQVDGGRAEAFF,TRBV4-1,.,TRBJ1-1,.
TGCAGTGCTATACAAGACAGGGGTCGCGATACGCAGTATTTT,CSAIQDRGRDTQYF,TRBV20-1,few,TRBJ2-3,TRBD1
TGTGCCAGCAGTGGCCAACTCCTGAACGAGCAGTACTTC,CASSGQLLNEQYF,TRBV2,.,TRBJ2-7,.
TGTGCCAGCAGCTTAGTGCAGGCGGCGGGATGGGGCACCGGGGAGCTGTTTTTT,CASSLVQAAGWGTGELFF,TRBV7-8,few,TRBJ2-2,.
TGTGCCAGCCGACGACTAGCGGGGGGCCACGAGCAGTACTTC,CASRRLAGGHEQYF,TRBV11-2,.,TRBJ2-7,TRBD2
TGTGCCAGCACCTCTATAGGGGCGGATACGCAGTATTTT,CASTSIGADTQYF,TRBV12-3/TRBV12-4,few,TRBJ2-3,.
TGTGCCAGCTCACCTGGGGCGACTAGCCTGAACACCGGGGAGCTGTTTTTT,CASSPGATSLNTGELFF,TRBV18,.,TRBJ2-2,TRBD2
TGTGCCAGCAGCTTAGCAATGTACGAGCAGTACTTC,CASSLAMYEQYF,TRBV7-2,.,TRBJ2-7,.
TGTGCCAGCAGCTTAGATCCGGGTGACTATGGCTACACCTTC,CASSLDPGDYGYTF,TRBV7-8,few,TRBJ1-2,.
TGTGCCAGCAGCTTACCAATGCGGGGCGGGGAGCTGTTTTTT,CASSLPMRGGELFF,TRBV5-6,.,TRBJ2-2,.
TGTGCCAGCAGTTTGGGGGGCCGAGAAGCTTTCTTT,CASSLGGREAFF,TRBV27,few,TRBJ1-1,.
TGTGCCAGCAGCTTATGGGACAGGGTAGCGTCGATTGGAAATCAGCCCCAGCATTTT,CASSLWDRVASIGNQPQHF,TRBV28,.,TRBJ1-5,TRBD1
TGTGCCATCAGACCTGGGACAGGTGGGTCGTCCGGGGCCAACGTCCTGACTTTC,CAIRPGTGGSSGANVLTF,TRBV10-3,many,TRBJ2-6,TRBD1
TGCAGCGTTGCCAAAACAGGGGGCTCCTACAATGAGCAGTTCTTC,CSVAKTGGSYNEQFF,TRBV29-1,few,TRBJ2-1,TRBD1
TGTGCCATCAGTGAGTCGAGGGCGGACAGCTCCTACAATGAGCAGTTCTTC,CAISESRADSSYNEQFF,TRBV10-3,few,TRBJ2-1,.
TGTGCCAGCAGTCAAAGAGGACTGAATCAAGAGACCCAGTACTTC,CASSQRGLNQETQYF,TRBV7-9,few,TRBJ2-5,.
TGTGCCAGCGAGGGGGGAGTGAGCTACGAGCAGTACTTC,CASEGGVSYEQYF,TRBV7-9,few,TRBJ2-7,.